The 9 T cell receptor beta chains listed next were all sequenced from one sample in a study of T cells in Graves' hyperthyroidism and ophthalmopathy (dated by TCRdb to the late 2010s). Library construction relied on multiplex PCR. The sequencer was an Illumina HiSeq 2000. The TCR beta CDR3 regions were amplified from RNA transcripts. The first round of RT-PCR for the TCR CDR3 was performed with the HTBI primer set and the Qiagen OneStep RT-PCR kit. TCRdb reworked the public reads: Q25 trimming with fastp, MiXCR clone assembly, productive beta chains retained. Merged by CDR3 protein, the rows form single entries marked with the most common genes and DNA. This sample has 410,000 or so distinct CDR3 sequences in its table, and approximately 14% of those were observed once. Less than 15% of the sample goes to the ten largest clones. Specimen: blood. These receptor sequences come from a man in his late teens or twenties with Graves' ophthalmopathy.

This clonotype was recorded at least ten times. The rearrangement joins TRBV6-1 to TRBJ1-2; 9 positions agree with TRBD1. Germline-derived CDR1 and CDR2 are MNHNS and SASEGT. V dropped 6 bases and J dropped 1; count of bases not matched to a gene: 9. The CDR3 has 16 residues. The chain's CDR3 is CASRGQGTRSNYGYTF. DNA for the CDR3: TGTGCCAGCAGGGGACAGGGTACAAGAAGTAACTATGGCTACACCTTC.

This clonotype was observed at least ten times. The chain uses TRBV12-3 or TRBV12-4 and TRBJ1-1; D unclear. Trimming stripped 5 bases from V and 0 bases from J, with 13 bases between. CDR3 length: 15 residues. DNA for the CDR3: TGTGCCAGCAGTACCCCTGGCGGGGTGAACACTGAAGCTTTCTTT. This codes for CASSTPGGVNTEAFF.

This clonotype appeared many times. The gene calls are TRBV20-1 and TRBJ1-1, with 7 bases identical to TRBD1. The CDR3 length is 16 residues. Germline lookup yields CDR1 DFQATT and CDR2 SNEGSKA (reference sequence). V lost 4 bases to trimming and J lost 0 bases; unmatched junction nucleotides: 11. This CDR3 reads CSAKRDSYRMNTEAFF. CDR3 DNA: TGCAGTGCTAAGAGGGACAGCTACCGTATGAACACTGAAGCTTTCTTT.

This clonotype was seen ten or more times. This chain connects TRBV7-2 to TRBJ2-7, with D hard to call. The CDR3 is 16 residues long. Germline CDR1 and CDR2: SGHTA and FQGNSA. The V gene lost 3 bases and the J gene lost 3 bases, with 18 bases spanning the gap. The DNA of the CDR3 is TGTGCCAGCAGCTTTTCAGGACGGTCTCCGAGCTACGAGCAGTACTTC. Its translation is CASSFSGRSPSYEQYF. The full variable domain, in which reference TRBV7-2 and TRBJ2-7 provide the parts outside the CDR3, is GAGVSQSPSNKVTEKGKDVELRCDPISGHTALYWYRQSLGQGLEFLIYFQGNSAPDKSGLPSDRFSAERTGGSVSTLTIQRTQQEDSAVYLCASSFSGRSPSYEQYFGPGTRLTVT.

This clonotype was seen repeatedly, ten times or more. The chain carries TRBV7-2 and TRBJ2-1; D unresolved. CDR3 length: 13 amino acids. Trimming cost V 3 bases and J 9 bases, with 12 bases left between them. Germline CDR1 and CDR2: SGHTA and FQGNSA. This chain's CDR3 is CASSFVGMGEQFF. CDR3 sequence (DNA): TGTGCCAGCAGCTTTGTAGGGATGGGTGAGCAGTTCTTC.

Points on this clonotype: A much larger clone differs from this one at a single base, so this may be a read error. The CDR3 loop reads CASSGAGRASGANVLTF. The DNA of the CDR3 is TGTGCCAGCAGTGGAGCTGGAAGGGCCTCTGGGGCCAACGTCCTGACTTTC. The chain is built from TRBV2 and TRBJ2-6, with unresolved D. Germline CDR1 and CDR2: SNHLY and FYNNEI. Deletions cut 4 bases from V and 0 bases from J, with 13 bases between. This CDR3 contains 17 residues. Complete variable domain (other parts from reference TRBV2 and TRBJ2-6): EPEVTQTPSHQVTQMGQEVILRCVPISNHLYFYWYRQILGQKVEFLVSFYNNEISEKSEIFDDQFSVERPDGSNFTLKIRSTKLEDSAMYFCASSGAGRASGANVLTFGAGSRLTVL.

Of note for this clonotype: A much larger clonotype is one base distant, so this may be a read error. The chain employs TRBV11-2 and TRBJ2-1; D might be TRBD1 (5 bases). In germline, CDR1 is SGHAT, CDR2 FQNNGV. The CDR3 sequence is 12 residues long. The CDR3 protein is CASSSDRGEQSF. CDR3 sequence (DNA): TGTGCCAGCAGCTCAGACAGAGGAGAGCAGTCCTTC. Supplemented by reference TRBV11-2 and TRBJ2-1, the full variable domain reads EAGVAQSPRYKIIEKRQSVAFWCNPISGHATLYWYQQILGQGPKLLIQFQNNGVVDDSQLPKDRFSAERLKGVDSTLKIQPAKLEDSAVYLCASSSDRGEQSFGPGTRLTVL.

The V gene is TRBV7-3, the J gene TRBJ2-7, with D unresolved. The CDR3 has 13 residues. Germline values: CDR1 SGHTA, CDR2 FQGTGA. Trimming stripped 3 bases from V and 4 bases from J, with 10 bases between. CDR3 coding DNA: TGTGCCAGCAGCTTGGGGAATTATTACGAGCAGTACTTC. This translates into CASSLGNYYEQYF.

This clonotype came up many times. The chain combines TRBV11-3 with TRBJ2-7; the D gene is possibly TRBD2 (5 bases). The CDR3 totals 13 residues. The germline gives CDR1 SGHNT, CDR2 YENEEA. The V and J ends lost 8 bases and 6 bases respectively, with 17 bases between them. The CDR3 DNA follows: TGTGCCAGCTCCCGGGGAGCGGCGGGCGAGCAGTACTTC. Encoded protein: CASSRGAAGEQYF.